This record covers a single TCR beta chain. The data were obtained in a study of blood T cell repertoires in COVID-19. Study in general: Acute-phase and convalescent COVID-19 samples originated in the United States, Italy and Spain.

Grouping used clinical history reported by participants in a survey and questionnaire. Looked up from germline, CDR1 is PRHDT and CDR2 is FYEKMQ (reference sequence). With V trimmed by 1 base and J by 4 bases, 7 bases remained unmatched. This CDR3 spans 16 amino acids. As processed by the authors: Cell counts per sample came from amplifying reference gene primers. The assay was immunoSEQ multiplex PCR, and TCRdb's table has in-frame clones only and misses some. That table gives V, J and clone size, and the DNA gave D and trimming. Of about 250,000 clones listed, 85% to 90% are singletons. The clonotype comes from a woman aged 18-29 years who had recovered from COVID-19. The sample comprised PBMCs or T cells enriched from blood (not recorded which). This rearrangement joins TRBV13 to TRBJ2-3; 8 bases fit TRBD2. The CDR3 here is CASSLEGGGRADTQYF. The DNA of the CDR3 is TGTGCCAGCAGCTTAGAAGGCGGGGGGAGAGCAGATACGCAGTATTTT.